In this sample, the clone carrying this T cell receptor (beta chain) turned up a few times. Its antigen is unidentified. The data were obtained in a study of beta chain features in type 1 diabetes. Study context: Patients looked much like healthy donors when it came to age, gender and cell yields. Findings and caveats of the study: A definitive answer on HLA type influencing TCRB rearrangement was not reached here. People with Type 1 diabetes carried modestly yet significantly shorter TCRB CDR3s in all four CD4+ subsets.

Reverse transcribing all isolated RNA meant expressed TCRB transcripts were sequenced. TCRdb keeps only in-frame clones here, not all; method: immunoSEQ multiplex PCR. The sample gives 850,000 to 900,000 clones, about 17% of which show up once; about 0.025% is in the top ten. This CDR3 spans 12 amino acids. V lost 4 bases, J lost 4 bases, and 10 bases lay in between. Germline V CDR1 and CDR2: SQVTM, ANQGSEA. The V and J genes are TRBV29-1 and TRBJ1-2; possibly TRBD1 for D (6 bases). Material: naive CD4+ T cells from blood. The TCR originated in a woman between 18 and 29 years old in good health. CDR3 loop: CSVGDTLYGYTF. The DNA of the CDR3 is TGCAGCGTTGGGGACACCCTCTATGGCTACACCTTC.